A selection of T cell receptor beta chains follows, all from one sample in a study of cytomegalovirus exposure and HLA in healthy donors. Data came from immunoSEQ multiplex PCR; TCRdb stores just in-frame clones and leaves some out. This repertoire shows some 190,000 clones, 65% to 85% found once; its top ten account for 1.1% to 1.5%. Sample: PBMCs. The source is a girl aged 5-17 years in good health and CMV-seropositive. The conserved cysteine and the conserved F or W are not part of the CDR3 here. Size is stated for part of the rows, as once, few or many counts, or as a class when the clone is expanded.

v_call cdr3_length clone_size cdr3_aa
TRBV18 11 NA ASSPGGTGLAF
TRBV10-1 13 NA ASSESAGVTDTQY
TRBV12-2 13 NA ASRLEAGDPETQY
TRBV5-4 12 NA ASSSGLGNQPQH
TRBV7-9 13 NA ASSPHLTGAYEQY
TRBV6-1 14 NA ASSDDGWDRYYGYT
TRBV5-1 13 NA ASSLDLGVYNEQF
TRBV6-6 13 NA ASSYVGQEVYGYT
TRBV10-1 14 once ASSPGQGASNEKLF
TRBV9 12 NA ASSDRGGANVLT
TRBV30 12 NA AWSGQEPGETQY
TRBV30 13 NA AWTEVTSSYNEQF
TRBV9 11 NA ASSVQQQETQY
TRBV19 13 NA ASSLFPSSTDTQY
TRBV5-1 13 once ASSLEGETGNTIY
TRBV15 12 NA ATSRTSGRDEQY
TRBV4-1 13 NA ASSQDKQGLGEQY
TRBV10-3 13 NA AITVSRADNTEAF
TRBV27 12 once ASSPSYAYNEQF
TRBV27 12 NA ASKSFRPNYGYT
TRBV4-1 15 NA ASSLGVGSEVNTEAF
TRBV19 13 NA ASNHRGMGRQPQH
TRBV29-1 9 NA SVGGFLGYT
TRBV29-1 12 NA SAPRARVFYEQY
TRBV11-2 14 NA ASSLFRSGGYYEQY
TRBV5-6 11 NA ASSWDFGREQY
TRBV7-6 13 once ASSSQGAGANVLT
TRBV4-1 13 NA ASSQEDSGSYEQY
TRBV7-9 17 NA ASRYSSRTSGANTGELF
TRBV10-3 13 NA AISTGGRGTDTQY
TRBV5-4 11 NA ASSLGQSYEQY
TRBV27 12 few ASSSRLGSYEQY
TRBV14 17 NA ASSQVLTSGHANTGELF
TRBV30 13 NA ARNNAGVAYNEQF
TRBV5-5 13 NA ASSLVGLRGYEQY
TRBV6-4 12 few ASSRDRAIYGYT
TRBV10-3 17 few AISDLVGQGRTGANVLT
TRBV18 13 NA ASSERTDGGQPQH
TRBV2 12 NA ASSEDRGRNIQY
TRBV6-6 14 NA ASSPLLEQANYEQY
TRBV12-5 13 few ASGRDRVSTDTQY
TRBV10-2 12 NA ASRPTSGSETQY
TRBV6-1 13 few ASRGQSLGYNEQF
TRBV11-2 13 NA ASSLVGGGKYEQY
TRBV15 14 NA ATSRDLGGYSYEQY
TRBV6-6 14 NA ASSYSASGIYNEQF
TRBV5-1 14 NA ASSSKIRGARYGYT
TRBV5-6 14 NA ASSFASGTNTGELF
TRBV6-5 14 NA ASSYHGTGGGNTIY
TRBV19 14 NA ASRGLAGADGGELF